This T cell receptor (beta chain) was recovered during a study of T cells in Graves' hyperthyroidism and ophthalmopathy (dated by TCRdb to the late 2010s). For context, the study as a whole: Peripheral blood was sampled at the time of initial diagnosis, prior to any treatment. TCR Vbeta CDR3 sequencing of some 140 peripheral blood samples (over 40 ophthalmopathy, around 80 hyperthyroidism and approximately 17 progressor patients) is reported in the paper. For training and testing, the roughly 100 patients in the discovery cohort were randomly divided in a 7:3 ratio. Whether ophthalmopathy could be predicted prospectively was tested in an independent validation cohort made up of 18 to 20 hyperthyroidism patients plus 17 patients who later progressed to ophthalmopathy. TCR V-J signatures able to tell the groups apart were searched for in a discovery cohort of 90 to 100 patients, of whom 43 had Graves' ophthalmopathy and roughly 57 had stable Graves' hyperthyroidism. After sampling, hyperthyroidism patients received methimazole starting at 30 mg daily, and ophthalmopathy patients received high-dose intravenous methylprednisolone. In roughly six Graves' hyperthyroidism patients, the study also compared T-cell repertoires from thyroid tissue with T-cell repertoires from blood. Points the paper makes about the study in general: No statistical method was used to fix the sample size in advance, and group allocation was not hidden from the investigators. In validation, the model predicted progression to ophthalmopathy with approximately 71% sensitivity and 72% to 85% specificity, a median of about six months before onset. Most expanded thyroid clonotypes (frequency above 0.001) were also found in blood, which suggests that blood repertoires may mirror thyroid immune responses. Ophthalmopathy was separated from stable hyperthyroidism by a 13 V-J signature model, with around 88% sensitivity and around 81% specificity obtained in cross-validation and 80%/75% obtained in testing.

Stable Graves' hyperthyroidism was defined as the absence of progression to ophthalmopathy over 18 months of follow-up. Hyperthyroidism patients were newly diagnosed, had a disease duration of under 2 months, and were aged 18 to 65 years. Exclusion was applied to patients with uncontrolled infections, other autoimmune diseases, pregnancy or lactation. Diagnoses were based on clinical symptoms, serum thyroxine and TRAb, thyroid ultrasound and orbital computed tomography. Ficoll-Paque density gradient centrifugation was used to isolate PBMCs from approximately 11 ml of fresh peripheral blood. Total RNA was extracted using Trizol reagent, and RNA quality was assessed on an Agilent 2100 Bioanalyzer. This clonotype was recorded at least ten times. This receptor's antigen is unknown. It has no much larger one-base neighbor in the sample; base qualities were not kept. V and J are trimmed by 5 bases and 6 bases, and the gene matches miss 7 bases of the junction. From the germline V gene (reference sequence), CDR1 is MNHEY and CDR2 is SMNVEV. Including the terminal cysteine and phenylalanine, the CDR3 comprises 14 residues. This entry keeps only the CDR3 DNA: 42 bases, framed from base 1.

The TCR beta CDR3 regions were amplified from the RNA transcripts. The TCR CDR3 was subjected to a first round of RT-PCR using the HTBI primer set and the Qiagen OneStep RT-PCR kit. Libraries were constructed in a second round of multiplex PCR, after which size selection and purification were carried out. Sequencing of the libraries was done on an Illumina HiSeq2000 using paired-end 100 bp reads. The authors' analysis ran thus. SOAPnuke was used to process the raw data, with reads discarded if the reads contained adapters or uncalled bases, had a mean Phred below 15, or lacked an exact constant-primer or identifier match. High-quality paired reads were merged with COPE v1.2.5, and unique nucleotide sequences were defined as clonotypes. Clonotypes were aligned to IMGT TRBV, TRBD and TRBJ reference segments using MiTCR v1.1. The analysis was restricted to V-J combinations with a frequency above 0.0001, which together covered around 99% of the repertoires. A TCS score was defined as the ratio of F50 (clonal expansion) to E x V (chaos), with BLOSUM62-based TCRdist applied between CDR3 peptides within each V-J. Welch's t-statistics and random forest reduced just over 500 V-J features to 13, which were used in a naive Bayes classifier (R e1071). TCRdb itself trimmed the public reads at Q25 with fastp, ran MiXCR and retained productive beta chains. Each record represents a unique CDR3 protein, reported with the most common genes and DNA among its rows. These V and J calls derive from TCRdb rather than the authors' analysis. For this sample the table gives about 290,000 distinct CDR3 sequences, of which roughly an eighth were detected only once. The ten top clones hold approximately 7.9% of the sample.

The sequenced material came from blood. This receptor chain uses TRBV27 and TRBJ2-3; 8 middle bases align to TRBD2. The clonotype originates from a woman in her forties with Graves' hyperthyroidism. The CDR3 protein: CASSTQRELDTQYF. The DNA reads TGTGCCAGCAGTACCCAGCGGGAGCTGGATACGCAGTATTTT.